The clone carrying this TCR beta chain was observed once. These data come from a study of blood T cell repertoires in COVID-19. Study-level information: Collection of acute and convalescent COVID-19 samples took place in the United States, Italy and Spain. T cells, B-cell-depleted T cells, or PBMCs supplied cDNA or gDNA.

Sequencing was performed with immunoSEQ multiplex PCR; in TCRdb, only in-frame clones are kept and a portion is missing. The sample comprises roughly 200,000 clones, 87% of which are singletons, and approximately 6.2% rests with the top ten. Trimming took 3 bases from V and 0 from J; bases not matched to a gene: 15. The CDR3 extends over 19 amino acids. Looked up from germline, CDR1 is SGHRS and CDR2 is YFSETQ. The TCR was taken from a man in his sixties who had recovered from COVID-19. The sample consisted of peripheral blood. This chain joins TRBV5-1 and TRBJ2-1; 7 nucleotides match TRBD1. CDR3: CASSSIVGQVLASYNEQFF. CDR3 nucleotide sequence: TGCGCCAGCAGCTCCATAGTTGGACAGGTTCTCGCCTCCTACAATGAGCAGTTCTTC.